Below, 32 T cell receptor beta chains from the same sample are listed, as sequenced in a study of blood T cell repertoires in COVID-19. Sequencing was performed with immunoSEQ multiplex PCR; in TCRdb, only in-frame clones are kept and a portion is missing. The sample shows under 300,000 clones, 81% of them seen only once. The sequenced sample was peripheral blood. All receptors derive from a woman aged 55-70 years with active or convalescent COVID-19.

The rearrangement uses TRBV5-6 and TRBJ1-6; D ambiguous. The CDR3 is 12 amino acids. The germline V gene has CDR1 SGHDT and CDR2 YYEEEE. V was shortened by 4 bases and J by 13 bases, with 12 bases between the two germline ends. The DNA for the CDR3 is TGTGCCAGCAGCACCGACACACCGCCCCTCCACTTT. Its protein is CASSTDTPPLHF.

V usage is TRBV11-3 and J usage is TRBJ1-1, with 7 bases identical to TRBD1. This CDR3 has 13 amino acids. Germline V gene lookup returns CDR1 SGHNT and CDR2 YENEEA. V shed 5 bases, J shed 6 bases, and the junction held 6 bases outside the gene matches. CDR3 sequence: CASSPQQGAEAFF. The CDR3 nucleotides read TGTGCCAGCAGCCCCCAGCAGGGGGCTGAAGCTTTCTTT. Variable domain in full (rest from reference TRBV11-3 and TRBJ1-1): EAGVVQSPRYKIIEKKQPVAFWCNPISGHNTLYWYLQNLGQGPELLIRYENEEAVDDSQLPKDRFSAERLKGVDSTLKIQPAELGDSAVYLCASSPQQGAEAFFGQGTRLTVV.

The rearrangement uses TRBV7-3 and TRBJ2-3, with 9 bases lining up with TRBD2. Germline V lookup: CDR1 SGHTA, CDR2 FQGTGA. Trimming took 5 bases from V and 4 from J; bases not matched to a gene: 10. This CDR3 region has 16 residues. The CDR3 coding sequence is TGTGCCAGCAGCCCTCAGGCCCTAGCGGGGTCAGATACGCAGTATTTT. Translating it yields CASSPQALAGSDTQYF.

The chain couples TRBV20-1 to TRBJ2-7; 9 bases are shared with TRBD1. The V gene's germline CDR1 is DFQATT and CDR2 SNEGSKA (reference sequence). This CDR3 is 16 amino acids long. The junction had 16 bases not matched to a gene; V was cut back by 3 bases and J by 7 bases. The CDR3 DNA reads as TGCAGTGCTAGTCGGGTCGAGACGACAGGGGGAAGGGAGCAGTACTTC. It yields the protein CSASRVETTGGREQYF.

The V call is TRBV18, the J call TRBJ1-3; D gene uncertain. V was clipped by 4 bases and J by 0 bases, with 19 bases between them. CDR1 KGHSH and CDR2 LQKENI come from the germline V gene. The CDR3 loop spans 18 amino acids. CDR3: CASSLASVGKNSGNTIYF. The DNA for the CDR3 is TGTGCCAGCTCACTTGCCAGTGTCGGGAAGAACTCTGGAAACACCATATATTTT.

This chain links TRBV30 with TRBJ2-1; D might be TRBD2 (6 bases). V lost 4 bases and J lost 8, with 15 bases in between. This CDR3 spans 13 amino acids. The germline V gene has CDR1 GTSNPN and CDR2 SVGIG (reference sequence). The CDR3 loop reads CAWTGDPRDEQFF. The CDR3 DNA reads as TGTGCCTGGACGGGGGACCCTAGGGATGAGCAGTTCTTC. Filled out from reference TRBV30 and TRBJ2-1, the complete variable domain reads SQTIHQWPATLVQPVGSPLSLECTVEGTSNPNLYWYRQAAGRGLQLLFYSVGIGQISSEVPQNLSASRPQDRQFILSSKKLLLSDSGFYLCAWTGDPRDEQFFGPGTRLTVL.

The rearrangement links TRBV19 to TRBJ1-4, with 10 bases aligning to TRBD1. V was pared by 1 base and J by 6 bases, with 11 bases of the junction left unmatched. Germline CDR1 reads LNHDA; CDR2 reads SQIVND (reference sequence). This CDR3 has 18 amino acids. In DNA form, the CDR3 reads TGTGCCAGTAGTATAGCTATATTCCCCGGGACAGGGGATGAAAAACTGTTTTTT. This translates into CASSIAIFPGTGDEKLFF.

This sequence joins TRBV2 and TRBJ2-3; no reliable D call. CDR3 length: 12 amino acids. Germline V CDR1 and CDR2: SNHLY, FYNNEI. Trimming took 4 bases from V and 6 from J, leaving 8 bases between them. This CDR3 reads CASSASGDTQYF. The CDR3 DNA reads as TGTGCCAGCAGTGCCTCCGGGGATACGCAGTATTTT.

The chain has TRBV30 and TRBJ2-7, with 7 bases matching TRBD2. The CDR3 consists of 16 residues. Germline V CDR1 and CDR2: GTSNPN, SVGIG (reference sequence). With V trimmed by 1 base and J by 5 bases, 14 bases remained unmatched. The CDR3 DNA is TGTGCCTGGAGTGGGAGACGGACTAGAAGAACCCACGAGCAGTACTTC. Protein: CAWSGRRTRRTHEQYF.

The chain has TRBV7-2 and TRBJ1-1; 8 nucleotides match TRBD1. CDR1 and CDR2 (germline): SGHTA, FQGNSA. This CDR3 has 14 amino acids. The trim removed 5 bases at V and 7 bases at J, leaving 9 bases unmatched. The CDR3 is CASSTKGQGSEAFF. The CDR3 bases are TGTGCCAGCAGCACTAAAGGACAGGGAAGTGAAGCTTTCTTT.

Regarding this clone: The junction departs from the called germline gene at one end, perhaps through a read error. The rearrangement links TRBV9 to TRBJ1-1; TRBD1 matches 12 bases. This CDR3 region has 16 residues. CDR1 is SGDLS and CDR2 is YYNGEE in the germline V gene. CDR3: CASSPAWGTGGVQVLF. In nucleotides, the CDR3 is TGTGCCAGCAGCCCAGCTTGGGGGACAGGGGGCGTACAGGTCCTTTTT. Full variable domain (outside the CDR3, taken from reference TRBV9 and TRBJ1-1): DSGVTQTPKHLITATGQRVTLRCSPRSGDLSVYWYQQSLDQGLQFLIQYYNGEERAKGNILERFSAQQFPDLHSELNLSSLELGDSALYFCASSPAWGTGGVQVLFGQGTRLTVV.

CDR3 in DNA: TGTGCCAGCAGCCAAGATCTAATGACTTTCTTT. Protein product: CASSQDLMTFF. The chain carries TRBV4-2 and TRBJ1-1; no reliable D call. The CDR3 is 11 residues long. Germline CDR1 is LGHNA and CDR2 is YNFKEQ. V was shortened by 0 bases and J by 12 bases, with 8 bases between the two germline ends.

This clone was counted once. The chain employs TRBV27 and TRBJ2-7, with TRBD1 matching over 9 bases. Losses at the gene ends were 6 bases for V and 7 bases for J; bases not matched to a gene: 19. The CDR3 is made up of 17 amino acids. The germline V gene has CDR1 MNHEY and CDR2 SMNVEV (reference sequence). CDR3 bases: TGTGCCAGCAGCCCGGGACAGGGCAAGTCGTGGGTCTCTGAGCAGTACTTC. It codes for CASSPGQGKSWVSEQYF.

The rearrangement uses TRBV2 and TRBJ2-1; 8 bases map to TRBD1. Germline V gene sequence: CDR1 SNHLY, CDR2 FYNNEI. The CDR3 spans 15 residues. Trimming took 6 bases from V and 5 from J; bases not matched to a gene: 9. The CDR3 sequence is CASRASQGAHNEQFF. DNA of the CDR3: TGTGCCAGCAGGGCCAGCCAGGGGGCACACAATGAGCAGTTCTTC.

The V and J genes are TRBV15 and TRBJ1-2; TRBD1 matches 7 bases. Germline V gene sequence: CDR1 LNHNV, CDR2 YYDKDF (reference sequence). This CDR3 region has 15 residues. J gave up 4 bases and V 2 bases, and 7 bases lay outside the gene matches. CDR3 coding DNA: TGTGCCACCAGCAGACAGGGGGTAGAACTCTATGGCTACACCTTC. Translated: CATSRQGVELYGYTF.

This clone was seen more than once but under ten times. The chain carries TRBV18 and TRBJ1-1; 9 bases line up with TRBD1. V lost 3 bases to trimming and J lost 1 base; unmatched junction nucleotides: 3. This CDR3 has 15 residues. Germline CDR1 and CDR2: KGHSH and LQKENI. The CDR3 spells CASSPGQGTNTEAFF. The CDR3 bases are TGTGCCAGCTCACCCGGACAGGGGACGAACACTGAAGCTTTCTTT.

The CDR3 spells CASSGRDSRMNTEAFF. The CDR3 DNA reads TGTGCCAGCAGCGGACGGGACAGCCGGATGAACACTGAAGCTTTCTTT. The chain uses TRBV7-9 and TRBJ1-1; 7 nucleotides agree with TRBD1. CDR1 SEHNR and CDR2 FQNEAQ come from the germline V gene (reference sequence). The CDR3 extends over 16 amino acids. V was pared by 5 bases and J by 0 bases, with 9 bases of the junction left unmatched. The complete variable domain, with remaining parts taken from reference TRBV7-9 and TRBJ1-1, reads DTGVSQNPRHKITKRGQNVTFRCDPISEHNRLYWYRQTLGQGPEFLTYFQNEAQLEKSRLLSDRFSAERPKGSFSTLEIQRTEQGDSAMYLCASSGRDSRMNTEAFFGQGTRLTVV.

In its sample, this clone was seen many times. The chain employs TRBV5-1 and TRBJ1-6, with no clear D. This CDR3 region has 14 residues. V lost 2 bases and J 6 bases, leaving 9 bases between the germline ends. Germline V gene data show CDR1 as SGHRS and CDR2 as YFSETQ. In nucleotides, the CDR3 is TGCGCCAGCAGCTTTGAGGAAGGTAATTCACCCCTCCACTTT. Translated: CASSFEEGNSPLHF.

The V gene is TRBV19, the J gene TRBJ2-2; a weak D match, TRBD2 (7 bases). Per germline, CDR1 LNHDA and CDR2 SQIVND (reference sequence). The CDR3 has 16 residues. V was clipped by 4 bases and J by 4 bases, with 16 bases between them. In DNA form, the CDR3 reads TGTGCCAGTAGTACATTCGGGGGGCGATCCACCGGGGAGCTGTTTTTT. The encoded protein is CASSTFGGRSTGELFF.

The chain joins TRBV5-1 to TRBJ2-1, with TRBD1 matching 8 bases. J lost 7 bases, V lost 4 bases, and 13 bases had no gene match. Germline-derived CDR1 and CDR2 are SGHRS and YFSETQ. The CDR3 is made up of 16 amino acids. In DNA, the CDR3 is TGCGCCAGCAGCATACGGACGGGGACAGGACTGAATGAGCAGTTCTTC. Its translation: CASSIRTGTGLNEQFF.

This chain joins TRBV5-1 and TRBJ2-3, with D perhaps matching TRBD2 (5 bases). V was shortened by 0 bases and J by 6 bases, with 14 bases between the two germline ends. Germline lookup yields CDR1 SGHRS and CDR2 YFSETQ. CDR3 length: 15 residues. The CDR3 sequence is CASSLVEGLGDTQYF. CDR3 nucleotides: TGCGCCAGCAGCTTGGTTGAGGGCCTGGGGGATACGCAGTATTTT.

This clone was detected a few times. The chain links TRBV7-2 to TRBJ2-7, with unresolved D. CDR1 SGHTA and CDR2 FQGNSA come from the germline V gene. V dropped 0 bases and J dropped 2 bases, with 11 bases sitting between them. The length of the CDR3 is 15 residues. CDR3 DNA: TGTGCCAGCAGCTTAGCCGTGGGCTCCACCTACGAGCAGTACTTC. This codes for CASSLAVGSTYEQYF.

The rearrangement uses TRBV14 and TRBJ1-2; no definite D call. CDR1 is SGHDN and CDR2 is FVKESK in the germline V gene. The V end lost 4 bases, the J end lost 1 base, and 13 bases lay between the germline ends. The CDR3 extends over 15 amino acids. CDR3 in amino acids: CASSPVRAINYGYTF. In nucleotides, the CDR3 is TGTGCCAGCAGCCCGGTGAGGGCAATTAACTATGGCTACACCTTC.

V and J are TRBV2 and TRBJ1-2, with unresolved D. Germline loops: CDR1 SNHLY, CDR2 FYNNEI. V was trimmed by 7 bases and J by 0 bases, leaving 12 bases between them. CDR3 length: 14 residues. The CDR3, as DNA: TGTGCCAGCAAGGTCGGAGGGTCTAACTATGGCTACACCTTC. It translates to CASKVGGSNYGYTF.

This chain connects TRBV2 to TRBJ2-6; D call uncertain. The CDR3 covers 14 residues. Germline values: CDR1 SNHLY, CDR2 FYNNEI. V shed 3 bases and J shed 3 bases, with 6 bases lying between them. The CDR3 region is CASSESIGANVLTF. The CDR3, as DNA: TGTGCCAGCAGTGAGAGTATTGGGGCCAACGTCCTGACTTTC.

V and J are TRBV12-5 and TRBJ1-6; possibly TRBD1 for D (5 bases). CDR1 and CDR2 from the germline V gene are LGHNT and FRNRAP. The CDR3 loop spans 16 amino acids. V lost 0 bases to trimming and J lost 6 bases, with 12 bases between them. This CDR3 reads CASGLVLGGSNSPLHF. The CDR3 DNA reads TGTGCTAGTGGTTTGGTACTGGGGGGAAGTAATTCACCCCTCCACTTT.

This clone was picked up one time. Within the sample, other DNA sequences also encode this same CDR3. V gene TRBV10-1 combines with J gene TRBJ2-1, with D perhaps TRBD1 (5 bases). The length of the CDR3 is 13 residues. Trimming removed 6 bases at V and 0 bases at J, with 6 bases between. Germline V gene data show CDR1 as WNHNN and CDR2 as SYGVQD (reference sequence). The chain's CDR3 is CASSQGSYNEQFF. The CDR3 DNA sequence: TGCGCCAGCAGCCAGGGCTCCTACAATGAGCAGTTCTTC.

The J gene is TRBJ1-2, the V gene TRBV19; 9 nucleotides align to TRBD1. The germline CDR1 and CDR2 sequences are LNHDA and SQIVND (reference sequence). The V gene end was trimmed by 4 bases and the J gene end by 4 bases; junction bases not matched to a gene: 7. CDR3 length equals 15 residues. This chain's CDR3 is CASSTTGGRSYGYTF. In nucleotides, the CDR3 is TGTGCCAGTAGTACTACAGGGGGCCGATCCTATGGCTACACCTTC.

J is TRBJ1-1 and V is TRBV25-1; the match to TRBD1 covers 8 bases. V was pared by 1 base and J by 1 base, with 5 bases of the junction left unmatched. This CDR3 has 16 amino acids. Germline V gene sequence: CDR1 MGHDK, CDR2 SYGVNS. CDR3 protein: CASSEWGDRGNTEAFF. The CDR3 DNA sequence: TGTGCCAGCAGTGAATGGGGAGACAGGGGGAACACTGAAGCTTTCTTT.

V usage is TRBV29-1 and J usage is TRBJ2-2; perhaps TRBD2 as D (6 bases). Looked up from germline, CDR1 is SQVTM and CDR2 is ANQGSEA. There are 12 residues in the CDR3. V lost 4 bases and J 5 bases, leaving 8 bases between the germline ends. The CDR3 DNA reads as TGCAGCGTTGGTGGGGGGACCGGGGAGCTGTTTTTT. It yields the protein CSVGGGTGELFF.

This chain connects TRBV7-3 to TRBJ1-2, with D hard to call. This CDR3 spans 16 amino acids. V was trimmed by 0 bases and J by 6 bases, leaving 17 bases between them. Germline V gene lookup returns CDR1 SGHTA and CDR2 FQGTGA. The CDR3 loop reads CASSLTADSLIHGYTF. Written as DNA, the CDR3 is TGTGCCAGCAGCTTAACTGCGGACTCCTTGATCCATGGCTACACCTTC.

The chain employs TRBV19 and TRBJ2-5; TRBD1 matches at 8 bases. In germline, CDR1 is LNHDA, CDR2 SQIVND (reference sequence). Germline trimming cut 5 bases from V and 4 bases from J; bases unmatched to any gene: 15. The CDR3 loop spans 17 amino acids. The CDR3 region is CASSARLGRGTGETQYF. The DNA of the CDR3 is TGTGCCAGTAGTGCCCGCCTTGGACGAGGGACAGGAGAGACCCAGTACTTC.